This T cell receptor (beta chain) was recorded in a study of beta chain features in type 1 diabetes. Notes on the study in general: Diminished insertions and augmented deletions at VDJ junctions characterized type 1 diabetes patients. A moderate, significant TCRB CDR3 shortening appeared in type 1 diabetes across four CD4+ subsets.

This clone was counted between two and nine times. The target antigen is unknown. Every bit of the isolated RNA underwent reverse transcription, so sequencing read expressed TCRB transcripts. Assay: immunoSEQ multiplex PCR; the TCRdb copy retains only in-frame clones and omits some. The profile shows over 600,000 clones, 9.5% to 15% of them singletons. Germline-derived CDR1 and CDR2 are SGHTA and FQGNSA. V shed 1 base and J shed 9 bases, with 22 bases lying between them. This CDR3 spans 17 amino acids. This TCR came from a man aged 25 to 40 with type 1 diabetes. Material: naive CD4+ T cells from blood. The V and J genes are TRBV7-2 and TRBJ2-1; no definite D call. CDR3 DNA: TGTGCCAGCAGCTTAGACCCCCTCAGACCGGCCCTAGGTGAGCAGTTCTTC. This encodes CASSLDPLRPALGEQFF. Using reference TRBV7-2 and TRBJ2-1 for the parts outside the CDR3, the full variable domain is GAGVSQSPSNKVTEKGKDVELRCDPISGHTALYWYRQSLGQGLEFLIYFQGNSAPDKSGLPSDRFSAERTGGSVSTLTIQRTQQEDSAVYLCASSLDPLRPALGEQFFGPGTRLTVL.